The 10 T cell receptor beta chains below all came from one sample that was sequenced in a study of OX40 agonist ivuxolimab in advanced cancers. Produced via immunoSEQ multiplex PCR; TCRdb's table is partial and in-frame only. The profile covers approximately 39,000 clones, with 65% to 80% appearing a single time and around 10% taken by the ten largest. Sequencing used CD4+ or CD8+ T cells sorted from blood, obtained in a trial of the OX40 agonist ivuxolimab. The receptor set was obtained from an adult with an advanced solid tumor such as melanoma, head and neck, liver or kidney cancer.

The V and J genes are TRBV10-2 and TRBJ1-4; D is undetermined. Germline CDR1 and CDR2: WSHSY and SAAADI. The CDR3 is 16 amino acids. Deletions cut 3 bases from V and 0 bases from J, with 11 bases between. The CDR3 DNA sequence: TGCGCCAGCAGTGACCCTTTTAAGGCAACTAATGAAAAACTGTTTTTT. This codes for CASSDPFKATNEKLFF.

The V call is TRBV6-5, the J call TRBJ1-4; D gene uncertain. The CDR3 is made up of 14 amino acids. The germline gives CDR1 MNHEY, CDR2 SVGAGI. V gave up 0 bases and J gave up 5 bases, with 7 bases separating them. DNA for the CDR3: TGTGCCAGCAGTTACTCTCCGGTCAATGAAAAACTGTTTTTT. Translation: CASSYSPVNEKLFF.

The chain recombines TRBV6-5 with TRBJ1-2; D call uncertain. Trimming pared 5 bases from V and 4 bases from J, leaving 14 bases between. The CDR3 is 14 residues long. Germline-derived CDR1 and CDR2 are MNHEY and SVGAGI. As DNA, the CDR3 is TGTGCCAGCAGTGGGATGGGAGAGGGCTATGGCTACACCTTC. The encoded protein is CASSGMGEGYGYTF.

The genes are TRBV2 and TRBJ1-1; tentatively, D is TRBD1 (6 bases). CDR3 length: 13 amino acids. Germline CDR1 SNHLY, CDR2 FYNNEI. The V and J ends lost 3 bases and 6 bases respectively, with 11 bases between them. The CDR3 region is CASSEMGAAEAFF. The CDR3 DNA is TGTGCCAGCAGTGAGATGGGGGCCGCTGAAGCTTTCTTT.

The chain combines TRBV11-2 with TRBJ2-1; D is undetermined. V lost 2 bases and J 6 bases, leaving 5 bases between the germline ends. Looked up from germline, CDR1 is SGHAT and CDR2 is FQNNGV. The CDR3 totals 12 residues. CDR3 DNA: TGTGCCAGCAGCTTAAACGCCAATGAGCAGTTCTTC. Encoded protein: CASSLNANEQFF.

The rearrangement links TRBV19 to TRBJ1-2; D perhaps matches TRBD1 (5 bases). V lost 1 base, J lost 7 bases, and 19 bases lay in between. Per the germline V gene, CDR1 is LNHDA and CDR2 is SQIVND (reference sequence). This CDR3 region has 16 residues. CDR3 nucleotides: TGTGCCAGTAGTATAGCCGGGGACGGGCTGTTAAGTGGCTACACCTTC. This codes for CASSIAGDGLLSGYTF.

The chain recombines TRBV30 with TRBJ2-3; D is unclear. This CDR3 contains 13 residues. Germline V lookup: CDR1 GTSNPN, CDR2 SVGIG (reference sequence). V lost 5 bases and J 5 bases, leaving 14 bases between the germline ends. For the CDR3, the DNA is TGTGCCTGGGAGACGGGCCCCGGAGATACGCAGTATTTT. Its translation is CAWETGPGDTQYF.

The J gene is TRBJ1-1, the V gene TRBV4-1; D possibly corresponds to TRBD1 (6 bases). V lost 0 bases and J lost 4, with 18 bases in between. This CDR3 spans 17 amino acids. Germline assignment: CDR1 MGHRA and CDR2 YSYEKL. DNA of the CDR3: TGCGCCAGCAGCCAAGATCTAGAGGACAGTGCCCTCACTGAAGCTTTCTTT. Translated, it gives CASSQDLEDSALTEAFF.

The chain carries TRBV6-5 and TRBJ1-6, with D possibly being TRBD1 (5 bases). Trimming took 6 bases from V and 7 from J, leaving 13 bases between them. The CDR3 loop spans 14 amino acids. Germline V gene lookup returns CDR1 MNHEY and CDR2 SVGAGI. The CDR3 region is CASRVGVDNSPLHF. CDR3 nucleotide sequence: TGTGCCAGCAGGGTAGGGGTAGACAATTCACCCCTCCACTTT.

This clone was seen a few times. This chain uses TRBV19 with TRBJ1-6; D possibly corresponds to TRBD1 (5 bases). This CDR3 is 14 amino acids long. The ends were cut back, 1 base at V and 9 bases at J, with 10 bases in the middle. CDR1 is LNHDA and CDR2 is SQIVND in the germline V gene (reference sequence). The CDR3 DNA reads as TGTGCCAGTAGTATAGCAGGGCTCGGTTCACCCCTCCACTTT. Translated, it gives CASSIAGLGSPLHF.